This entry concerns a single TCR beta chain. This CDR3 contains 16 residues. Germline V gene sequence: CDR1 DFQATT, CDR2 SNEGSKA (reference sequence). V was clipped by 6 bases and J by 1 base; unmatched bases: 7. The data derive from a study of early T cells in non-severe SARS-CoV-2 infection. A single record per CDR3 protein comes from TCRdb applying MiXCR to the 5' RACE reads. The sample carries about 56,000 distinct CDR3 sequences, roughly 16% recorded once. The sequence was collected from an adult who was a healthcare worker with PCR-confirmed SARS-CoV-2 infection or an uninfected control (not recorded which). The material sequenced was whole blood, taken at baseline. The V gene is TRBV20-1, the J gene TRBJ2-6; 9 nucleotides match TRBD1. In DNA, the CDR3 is TGCAGTGCGGGGGGACAGGGTATATCTGGGGCCAACGTCCTGACTTTC. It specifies CSAGGQGISGANVLTF.